A single T cell receptor (beta chain) is shown here with its context. What it recognizes is unknown. The data belong to a study of cytomegalovirus exposure and HLA in healthy donors. The CDR3 loop spans 16 amino acids. With V trimmed by 5 bases and J by 1 base, 8 bases remained unmatched. CDR1 and CDR2 (germline): SGHNT, YENEEA. General study results and limits: TCR beta V segments were, for the most part, productive about 87% or about 30% of the time in an earlier analysis. Investigators reported 164 TCR beta chains as tied to cytomegalovirus.

The PCR employed 60 Vbeta primers together with 13 Jbeta primers. Some clones are missing from TCRdb's copy, which holds only in-frame ones; the method was immunoSEQ multiplex PCR. This sample's clone table lists 180,000 or so clones. This receptor was identified in a young woman in good health and CMV-seropositive. This sequence joins TRBV11-3 and TRBJ2-4; 7 bases map to TRBD2. The sample taken for sequencing was PBMCs. The CDR3 nucleotides read TGTGCCAGCAGCCAGAAAGCGGGAATGGCCAAAAACATTCAGTACTTC. Amino acid sequence: CASSQKAGMAKNIQYF.